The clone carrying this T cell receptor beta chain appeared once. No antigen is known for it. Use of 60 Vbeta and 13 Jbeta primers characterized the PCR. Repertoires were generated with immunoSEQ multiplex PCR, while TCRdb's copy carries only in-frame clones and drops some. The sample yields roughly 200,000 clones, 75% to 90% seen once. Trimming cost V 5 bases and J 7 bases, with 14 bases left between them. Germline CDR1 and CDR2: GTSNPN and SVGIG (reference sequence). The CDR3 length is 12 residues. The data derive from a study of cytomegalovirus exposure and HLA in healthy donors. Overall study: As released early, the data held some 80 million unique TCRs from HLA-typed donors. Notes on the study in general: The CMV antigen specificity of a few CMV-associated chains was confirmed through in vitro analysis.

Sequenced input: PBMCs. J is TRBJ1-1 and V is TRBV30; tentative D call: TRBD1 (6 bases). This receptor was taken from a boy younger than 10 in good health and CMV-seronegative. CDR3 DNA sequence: TGTGCCTGGGGGGGTGGACAGCTTGAAGCTTTCTTT. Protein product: CAWGGGQLEAFF.